This is a list of T cell receptor beta chains from one sample in a study of monozygotic twins with inflammatory bowel disease. TCRdb re-analyzed the 5' RACE reads; it lists each CDR3 protein once, without DNA. The listing records some 89,000 distinct CDR3 sequences. Sample: blood. These receptors came from a human donor with ulcerative colitis or Crohn's disease, or a healthy co-twin of an affected twin (not recorded which). CDR3s include the opening cysteine and the closing phenylalanine or tryptophan. Each record gives: J gene, V gene, CDR3 protein.

j_gene: TRBJ1-2; v_gene: TRBV7-8; CDR3aa: CASSRTGTGGYGYTF
j_gene: TRBJ1-2; v_gene: TRBV6-1; CDR3aa: CASSDTYGTNYGYTF
j_gene: TRBJ2-7; v_gene: TRBV5-5; CDR3aa: CASSLVGTGSYEQYF
j_gene: TRBJ1-3; v_gene: TRBV5-6; CDR3aa: CASSFLAARSGNTIYF
j_gene: TRBJ1-5; v_gene: TRBV28; CDR3aa: CASSSRELSYQPQHF
j_gene: TRBJ2-1; v_gene: TRBV7-7; CDR3aa: CASSSGTAPYNEQFF
j_gene: TRBJ1-1; v_gene: TRBV7-2; CDR3aa: CASSYTPNTEAFF
j_gene: TRBJ2-2; v_gene: TRBV29-1; CDR3aa: CSARNSNTGELFF
j_gene: TRBJ1-2; v_gene: TRBV10-3; CDR3aa: CAISLGTYGYTF
j_gene: TRBJ2-5; v_gene: TRBV20-1; CDR3aa: CSAHYESYQETQYF
j_gene: TRBJ2-5; v_gene: TRBV5-1; CDR3aa: CASSFYGGQETQYF
j_gene: TRBJ1-1; v_gene: TRBV4-1; CDR3aa: CASSQFPGGAAFF
j_gene: TRBJ1-2; v_gene: TRBV3-1; CDR3aa: CASSQDMGRIGYGYTF
j_gene: TRBJ2-1; v_gene: TRBV6-2/TRBV6-3; CDR3aa: CASSSRTSGGSYNEQFF
j_gene: TRBJ2-3; v_gene: TRBV7-2; CDR3aa: CASSSAHRRRLEDTQYF
j_gene: TRBJ2-1; v_gene: TRBV12-3/TRBV12-4; CDR3aa: CASRPGTVNEQFF
j_gene: TRBJ2-3; v_gene: TRBV7-8; CDR3aa: CASSSSGGRTDTQYF
j_gene: TRBJ2-4; v_gene: TRBV7-9; CDR3aa: CASSTSYGDQYF
j_gene: TRBJ2-6; v_gene: TRBV7-2; CDR3aa: CASSLGPGRSGANVLTF
j_gene: TRBJ2-7; v_gene: TRBV20-1; CDR3aa: CSARVVTSGDSYEQYF
j_gene: TRBJ2-1; v_gene: TRBV12-3/TRBV12-4; CDR3aa: CASTPIQDPSGWSSYNEQFF
j_gene: TRBJ1-1; v_gene: TRBV6-5; CDR3aa: CASSYGRGDAEAFF
j_gene: TRBJ1-5; v_gene: TRBV20-1; CDR3aa: CSANTGVGNQPQHF
j_gene: TRBJ2-7; v_gene: TRBV5-5; CDR3aa: CASNMVSSSEQYF
j_gene: TRBJ1-5; v_gene: TRBV18; CDR3aa: CASSDSLPSNQPQHF
j_gene: TRBJ2-7; v_gene: TRBV12-3/TRBV12-4; CDR3aa: CASRSPGYEQYF
j_gene: TRBJ2-1; v_gene: TRBV4-1; CDR3aa: CASSQVGRGYDEQFF
j_gene: TRBJ1-2; v_gene: TRBV15; CDR3aa: CATSRDYIDGYTF
j_gene: TRBJ1-6; v_gene: TRBV20-1; CDR3aa: CSARRGSENSPLHF
j_gene: TRBJ2-1; v_gene: TRBV3-1; CDR3aa: CASSPPTGSAQFF
j_gene: TRBJ2-7; v_gene: TRBV10-3; CDR3aa: CAISESGSGNGYEQYF
j_gene: TRBJ1-3; v_gene: TRBV28; CDR3aa: CASTPPHMTGSGNTIYF
j_gene: TRBJ2-7; v_gene: TRBV7-9; CDR3aa: CASSYDRVTPEQYF
j_gene: TRBJ1-1; v_gene: TRBV12-3/TRBV12-4; CDR3aa: CASSLTGIIEAFF
j_gene: TRBJ2-3; v_gene: TRBV2; CDR3aa: CASTPVLTTDTQYF